What follows are 31 T cell receptor beta chains derived from one specimen sequenced in a study of cytomegalovirus exposure and HLA in healthy donors. Using immunoSEQ multiplex PCR, the repertoire was profiled, and TCRdb retains in-frame clones only, with some absent. The sample has 110,000 to 150,000 clones, around 93% seen once. Sequencing was carried out using PBMCs. These receptors were taken from a man between 18 and 29 years old in good health and CMV-seropositive.

V gene TRBV28 combines with J gene TRBJ2-3, with a possible D match to TRBD2 (6 bases). Germline values: CDR1 MDHEN, CDR2 SYDVKM. Between the trimmed V and J ends, which lost 4 bases and 5 bases, there was a span of 19 bases. The CDR3 consists of 16 residues. CDR3 nucleotides: TGTGCCAGCAGTTCACTCTCAGGAGAGGGAGGAGATACGCAGTATTTT. Its translation: CASSSLSGEGGDTQYF.

This clone has only a few counts. This sequence joins TRBV6-5 and TRBJ1-2; maybe TRBD1 (6 bases). V was pared by 8 bases and J by 3 bases, with 19 bases between. Per germline, CDR1 MNHEY and CDR2 SVGAGI. CDR3 size: 15 residues. As DNA, the CDR3 is TGTGCCAGCGGGCGAGATCAGGGGTCTGACTATGGCTACACCTTC. It translates to CASGRDQGSDYGYTF.

The V call is TRBV6-1, the J call TRBJ2-5; TRBD2 agrees at 14 bases. CDR1 and CDR2 (germline): MNHNS, SASEGT. After removal of 5 bases from V and 2 bases from J, the junction contained 7 bases not matched to a gene. The CDR3 has 17 amino acids. In DNA form, the CDR3 reads TGTGCCAGCAGTAAAGGACTAGCGGGAGGAAGGCAAGAGACCCAGTACTTC. Translated: CASSKGLAGGRQETQYF.

The chain is built from TRBV10-3 and TRBJ1-4; D not resolved. This CDR3 has 14 amino acids. V was shortened by 6 bases and J by 7 bases, with 15 bases between the two germline ends. Germline loops: CDR1 ENHRY, CDR2 SYGVKD. This chain's CDR3 is CAISAGASGEKLFF. The CDR3 DNA reads TGTGCCATCAGCGCCGGTGCCAGCGGTGAAAAACTGTTTTTT.

This clone was observed a single time. CDR3 DNA: TGTGCCATCTCCGGTCGCGGCTCGGACACCGGGGAGCTGTTTTTT. This gives the protein CAISGRGSDTGELFF. The chain employs TRBV10-3 and TRBJ2-2, with no clear D. CDR1 ENHRY and CDR2 SYGVKD come from the germline V gene. The CDR3 extends over 15 amino acids. V shed 8 bases and J shed 3 bases, with 16 bases lying between them.

The chain carries TRBV5-1 and TRBJ2-2, with 11 bases aligning to TRBD2. Germline assignment: CDR1 SGHRS and CDR2 YFSETQ. With V trimmed by 1 base and J by 4 bases, 3 bases remained unmatched. CDR3 length: 16 residues. The CDR3 DNA is TGCGCCAGCAGCTTGACTAGCGGGAGTGTCACCGGGGAGCTGTTTTTT. It yields the protein CASSLTSGSVTGELFF.

The V call is TRBV18, the J call TRBJ2-7; TRBD1 matches at 11 bases. In germline, CDR1 is KGHSH, CDR2 LQKENI. V gave up 3 bases and J gave up 4 bases; unmatched junction bases: 11. The CDR3 runs 17 residues. CDR3 in amino acids: CASSPPGQGGTVYEQYF. CDR3 bases: TGTGCCAGCTCACCCCCGGGACAGGGGGGGACCGTTTACGAGCAGTACTTC.

This chain uses TRBV5-1 with TRBJ2-7; 14 bases line up with TRBD2. Germline-derived CDR1 and CDR2 are SGHRS and YFSETQ. Trimming at V came to 4 bases and at J to 6 bases, leaving 12 bases not matched to a gene. The CDR3 sequence is 17 residues long. The CDR3 here is CASSPGGGLAGVREQYF. The CDR3 DNA follows: TGCGCCAGCAGCCCAGGTGGGGGACTAGCGGGAGTTCGCGAGCAGTACTTC.

The rearrangement uses TRBV7-3 and TRBJ2-7, with TRBD1 as a possible D gene (6 bases). The CDR3 runs 14 residues. The V gene lost 2 bases and the J gene lost 4 bases, with 12 bases spanning the gap. Germline V lookup: CDR1 SGHTA, CDR2 FQGTGA. The CDR3 region is CASSLHQGYYEQYF. For the CDR3, the DNA is TGTGCCAGCAGCTTACATCAGGGGTATTACGAGCAGTACTTC.

V and J are TRBV9 and TRBJ2-1, with 7 bases lining up with TRBD2. With V trimmed by 6 bases and J by 7 bases, 7 bases remained unmatched. Germline V CDR1 and CDR2: SGDLS, YYNGEE. The CDR3 contains 13 residues. The CDR3 reads CASNAGGGNEQFF. CDR3 nucleotide sequence: TGTGCCAGCAACGCCGGGGGAGGGAATGAGCAGTTCTTC.

The CDR3 spells CASSPGRGQETQYF. The CDR3 nucleotides read TGTGCCAGCTCACCAGGGAGGGGTCAAGAGACCCAGTACTTC. The chain joins TRBV18 to TRBJ2-5, with TRBD2 matching over 7 bases. CDR1 and CDR2 from the germline V gene are KGHSH and LQKENI. V lost 2 bases, J lost 2 bases, and 2 bases stayed unmatched. This CDR3 spans 14 amino acids.

This chain joins TRBV2 and TRBJ2-7; D may be TRBD2 (5 bases). Germline-derived CDR1 and CDR2 are SNHLY and FYNNEI. This CDR3 has 15 residues. The germline V and J ends were trimmed by 4 bases and 6 bases, with 19 bases remaining between them. The CDR3 DNA follows: TGTGCCAGCAGTGTCTTCGTGGGCCAAACTAGCGAGCAGTACTTC. Translating gives CASSVFVGQTSEQYF.

This clone was observed a single time. J is TRBJ2-5 and V is TRBV5-6, with 12 positions matching TRBD2. Germline V gene lookup returns CDR1 SGHDT and CDR2 YYEEEE. The CDR3 totals 19 residues. V trimming: 1 base; J trimming: 4 bases; junction bases outside the gene matches: 14. DNA for the CDR3: TGTGCCAGCAGCTTGCCGATTTCAGTCGGGACTAGCGGGCGAGAGACCCAGTACTTC. Amino acids: CASSLPISVGTSGRETQYF.

The rearrangement joins TRBV5-1 to TRBJ2-7; TRBD1 agrees at 9 bases. The CDR3 runs to 14 residues. The V and J ends lost 2 bases and 6 bases, in that order; junction bases with no gene match: 6. The germline V gene encodes CDR1 SGHRS and CDR2 YFSETQ. This CDR3 is CASSFDRGMSEQYF. The CDR3 DNA is TGCGCCAGCAGCTTTGACAGGGGGATGAGCGAGCAGTACTTC.

Note on this clone: Other DNA sequences in this specimen translate into the identical CDR3. V usage is TRBV6-6 and J usage is TRBJ2-2, with 9 bases identical to TRBD2. The CDR3 length is 16 residues. The V segment lost 2 bases and the J segment 1 base; nucleotides outside the gene matches: 2. Germline lookup yields CDR1 MNHNY and CDR2 SVGAGI (reference sequence). This CDR3 reads CASSYAGGVNTGELFF. CDR3 coding DNA: TGTGCCAGCAGTTACGCGGGAGGGGTGAACACCGGGGAGCTGTTTTTT.

The chain is built from TRBV18 and TRBJ2-3; the D gene is possibly TRBD2 (5 bases). V lost 3 bases, J lost 0 bases, and 16 bases lay in between. CDR1 is KGHSH and CDR2 is LQKENI in the germline V gene. This CDR3 spans 17 amino acids. In DNA form, the CDR3 reads TGTGCCAGCTCACCCTCGCTCAGGACTCTTAGCACAGATACGCAGTATTTT. Its protein is CASSPSLRTLSTDTQYF. Supplemented by reference TRBV18 and TRBJ2-3, the full variable domain reads NAGVMQNPRHLVRRRGQEARLRCSPMKGHSHVYWYRQLPEEGLKFMVYLQKENIIDESGMPKERFSAEFPKEGPSILRIQQVVRGDSAAYFCASSPSLRTLSTDTQYFGPGTRLTVL.

The rearrangement links TRBV5-1 to TRBJ2-3; TRBD1 might be the D (6 bases). The CDR3 spans 14 residues. Looked up from germline, CDR1 is SGHRS and CDR2 is YFSETQ. The ends were cut back, 4 bases at V and 3 bases at J, with 12 bases in the middle. CDR3 bases: TGCGCCAGCAGCCAGGGGACCCAAACAGATACGCAGTATTTT. Its translation is CASSQGTQTDTQYF. The full variable domain, in which reference TRBV5-1 and TRBJ2-3 provide the parts outside the CDR3, is KAGVTQTPRYLIKTRGQQVTLSCSPISGHRSVSWYQQTPGQGLQFLFEYFSETQRNKGNFPGRFSGRQFSNSRSEMNVSTLELGDSALYLCASSQGTQTDTQYFGPGTRLTVL.

The gene calls are TRBV11-2 and TRBJ1-2; 7 bases are a match to TRBD1. The germline V gene has CDR1 SGHAT and CDR2 FQNNGV. This CDR3 region has 13 residues. Unmatched junction bases numbered 2, after V lost 3 bases and J lost 4 bases. CDR3 amino acids: CASSFGTAYGYTF. Here the CDR3 DNA reads TGTGCCAGCAGCTTTGGGACAGCCTATGGCTACACCTTC.

The genes are TRBV5-1 and TRBJ2-5; perhaps TRBD1 as D (5 bases). The CDR3 totals 14 residues. Germline-derived CDR1 and CDR2 are SGHRS and YFSETQ. Trimming shortened V by 3 bases and J by 5 bases, and 14 bases separated the two germline ends. The CDR3 loop reads CASSSEGAWETQYF. The CDR3 nucleotides read TGCGCCAGCAGCTCCGAAGGGGCCTGGGAGACCCAGTACTTC.

The rearrangement links TRBV7-2 to TRBJ2-1; 10 bases are shared with TRBD2. The V segment lost 1 base and the J segment 3 bases; nucleotides outside the gene matches: 9. Germline V gene data show CDR1 as SGHTA and CDR2 as FQGNSA. The CDR3 has 18 residues. The CDR3 reads CASSLGPPLAGRYNEQFF. CDR3 DNA sequence: TGTGCCAGCAGCTTAGGCCCCCCACTAGCGGGACGCTACAATGAGCAGTTCTTC.

The chain uses TRBV6-1 and TRBJ2-1; no clear D. The germline V gene has CDR1 MNHNS and CDR2 SASEGT. V dropped 0 bases and J dropped 4 bases, with 13 bases sitting between them. The CDR3 contains 16 residues. Written as DNA, the CDR3 is TGTGCCAGCAGTGAAGCGGTTGGTGAGCTATACAATGAGCAGTTCTTC. Its protein product is CASSEAVGELYNEQFF.

The gene calls are TRBV5-1 and TRBJ2-3, with D possibly TRBD2 on 5 matching bases. Germline-derived CDR1 and CDR2 are SGHRS and YFSETQ. Trimming took 6 bases from V and 0 from J, leaving 11 bases between them. The CDR3 has 14 residues. The CDR3 DNA follows: TGCGCCAGCACCGATCCGGGGAGCACAGATACGCAGTATTTT. It yields the protein CASTDPGSTDTQYF.

V usage is TRBV2 and J usage is TRBJ2-1; possible D gene TRBD1, 6 bases. CDR1 SNHLY and CDR2 FYNNEI come from the germline V gene. The CDR3 loop spans 12 amino acids. With 4 bases removed from V and 6 bases from J, the gap between germline ends came to 7 bases. CDR3 protein: CASSGTANEQFF. CDR3 nucleotide sequence: TGTGCCAGCAGTGGGACAGCCAATGAGCAGTTCTTC.

The chain is built from TRBV28 and TRBJ2-7; 7 bases line up with TRBD1. The CDR3 is 14 residues long. In germline, CDR1 is MDHEN, CDR2 SYDVKM. V lost 2 bases, J lost 2 bases, and 3 bases stayed unmatched. The CDR3 DNA reads as TGTGCCAGCAGTTTAGAGGGGGCCACCTACGAGCAGTACTTC. Amino acid sequence: CASSLEGATYEQYF. Together with reference TRBV28 and TRBJ2-7, the CDR3 gives the full variable domain: DVKVTQSSRYLVKRTGEKVFLECVQDMDHENMFWYRQDPGLGLRLIYFSYDVKMKEKGDIPEGYSVSREKKERFSLILESASTNQTSMYLCASSLEGATYEQYFGPGTRLTVT.

J is TRBJ2-2 and V is TRBV28; possibly TRBD1 for D (6 bases). Germline CDR1 and CDR2: MDHEN and SYDVKM. This CDR3 contains 16 residues. V was shortened by 4 bases and J by 5 bases, with 17 bases between the two germline ends. CDR3 region: CASSSPGWGRTGELFF. CDR3 coding DNA: TGTGCCAGCAGTTCCCCAGGGTGGGGGCGAACCGGGGAGCTGTTTTTT.

CDR3: CASSRTSGEYNEQFF. The CDR3 DNA follows: TGTGCCAGCAGCCGGACTAGCGGGGAATACAATGAGCAGTTCTTC. The V gene is TRBV7-9, the J gene TRBJ2-1, with 12 bases fitting TRBD2. CDR1 and CDR2 (germline): SEHNR, FQNEAQ (reference sequence). This CDR3 is 15 amino acids long. The J segment lost 4 bases and the V segment lost 5 bases, leaving 3 bases of the junction unmatched. Drawing the rest from reference TRBV7-9 and TRBJ2-1, the complete variable domain is DTGVSQNPRHKITKRGQNVTFRCDPISEHNRLYWYRQTLGQGPEFLTYFQNEAQLEKSRLLSDRFSAERPKGSFSTLEIQRTEQGDSAMYLCASSRTSGEYNEQFFGPGTRLTVL.

The CDR3 here is CASSRGQGGGDTQYF. The CDR3, as DNA: TGCGCCAGCAGCCGTGGACAGGGAGGGGGAGATACGCAGTATTTT. This chain joins TRBV5-1 and TRBJ2-3; D possibly corresponds to TRBD1 (8 bases). The CDR3 extends over 15 amino acids. V shed 4 bases and J shed 5 bases, with 17 bases lying between them. Germline V gives CDR1 SGHRS, CDR2 YFSETQ.

This clone appeared a single time. The chain couples TRBV19 to TRBJ2-7, with TRBD2 matching 11 bases. The germline CDR1 and CDR2 sequences are LNHDA and SQIVND (reference sequence). This CDR3 is built from 15 residues. The junction had 6 bases not matched to a gene; V was cut back by 1 base and J by 7 bases. The CDR3 nucleotides are TGTGCCAGTAGTATAGGGACTAGCGGGCCCACGGAGCAGTACTTC. This codes for CASSIGTSGPTEQYF. Using reference TRBV19 and TRBJ2-7 for the parts outside the CDR3, the full variable domain is DGGITQSPKYLFRKEGQNVTLSCEQNLNHDAMYWYRQDPGQGLRLIYYSQIVNDFQKGDIAEGYSVSREKKESFPLTVTSAQKNPTAFYLCASSIGTSGPTEQYFGPGTRLTVT.

The rearrangement uses TRBV13 and TRBJ2-3; tentatively, D is TRBD2 (5 bases). The V end lost 1 base, the J end lost 8 bases, and 10 bases lay between the germline ends. Germline assignment: CDR1 PRHDT and CDR2 FYEKMQ (reference sequence). This CDR3 has 13 amino acids. This CDR3 reads CASSLASYPTQYF. In nucleotides, the CDR3 is TGTGCCAGCAGCTTAGCTAGCTATCCTACGCAGTATTTT.

The chain links TRBV5-1 to TRBJ2-7; TRBD2 agrees at 10 bases. The CDR3 is 15 residues long. Germline V CDR1 and CDR2: SGHRS, YFSETQ. V lost 5 bases to trimming and J lost 2 bases; unmatched junction nucleotides: 7. The CDR3 sequence: CASRQLAGPAYEQYF. CDR3 nucleotide sequence: TGCGCCAGCAGGCAACTAGCGGGACCGGCCTACGAGCAGTACTTC.

The chain links TRBV5-1 to TRBJ2-2; 8 nucleotides align to TRBD2. With V trimmed by 7 bases and J by 5 bases, 13 bases remained unmatched. The CDR3 has 16 residues. From germline, CDR1 is SGHRS and CDR2 YFSETQ. CDR3 bases: TGCGCCAGCGCCTCATCGGGACTAGTAAATACCGGGGAGCTGTTTTTT. Its translation: CASASSGLVNTGELFF.